This T cell receptor (beta chain) appears in the sequencing data of a study of molecular identifiers for immune sequencing clone quantification. Study outcomes and limitations: Spiked Jurkat TCR RNA originating from one cell could reportedly be identified amid one million naive cells.

Libraries of naive CD8 T cells were made from about 20,000 to 1,000,000 sorted cells. They used 10%, 30% or 50% RNA. A CD8+CD4-CCR7+CD45RA+ phenotype served as the sorting definition for naive CD8 T cells. A remark on this clonotype: Its antigen remains unknown. A much more abundant neighbour one base away suggests this may be a read error.

TCRdb re-called the PCR reads through MiXCR, storing one row per CDR3 protein. The sample lists about half a million distinct CDR3 sequences, under 30% seen once, with over 0.6% in the top ten. This CDR3 has 14 amino acids. CDR1 is GTSNPN and CDR2 is SVGIG in the germline V gene (reference sequence). J lost 3 bases, V lost 2 bases, and 5 bases had no gene match. The TCR comes from a human donor in good health. Some libraries in this study had Jurkat cell RNA spiked in. The rearrangement links TRBV30 to TRBJ2-7; TRBD2 agrees at 9 bases. The specimen was naive CD8+ T cells from blood, with Jurkat cell RNA spiked in. As for subset: FACS-sorted CD8+CD4-CCR7+CD45RA+ naive T cells. The CDR3 is CAWSPREGFYEQYF. The CDR3 nucleotides read TGTGCCTGGAGTCCGCGGGAGGGTTTCTACGAGCAGTACTTC.